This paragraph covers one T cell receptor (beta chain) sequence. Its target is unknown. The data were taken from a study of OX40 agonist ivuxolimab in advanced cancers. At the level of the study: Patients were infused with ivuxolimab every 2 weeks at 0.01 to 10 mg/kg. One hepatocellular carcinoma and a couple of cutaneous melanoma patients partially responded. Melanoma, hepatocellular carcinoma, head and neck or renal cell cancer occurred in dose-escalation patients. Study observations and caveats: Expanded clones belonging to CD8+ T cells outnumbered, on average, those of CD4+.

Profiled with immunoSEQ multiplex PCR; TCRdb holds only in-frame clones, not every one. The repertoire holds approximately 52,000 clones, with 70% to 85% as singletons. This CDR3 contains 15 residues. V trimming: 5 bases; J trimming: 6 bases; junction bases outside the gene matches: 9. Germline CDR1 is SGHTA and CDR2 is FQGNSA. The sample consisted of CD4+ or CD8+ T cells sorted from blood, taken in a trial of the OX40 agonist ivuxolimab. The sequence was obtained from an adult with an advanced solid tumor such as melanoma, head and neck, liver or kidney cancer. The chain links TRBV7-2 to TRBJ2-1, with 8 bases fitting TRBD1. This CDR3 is CASSKDRESLNEQFF. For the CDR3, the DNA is TGTGCCAGCAGCAAGGACAGGGAATCCCTCAATGAGCAGTTCTTC.